Detailed here is one T cell receptor beta chain. No antigen is known for it. Prepared libraries of TCR beta cDNA carried unique molecular identifiers. TCRdb redid the calling of the PCR reads with MiXCR, one entry per CDR3 protein. The sample lists approximately 660,000 distinct CDR3 sequences; 55% to 70% were seen once. This sample was taken from a study of post-analysis software for immune sequencing data. Study-wide results and limits: Relative to controls, patients had five TRBV segments at higher frequency, with TRBV5-6, TRBV5-1 and TRBV20-1 among these.

CDR3 length: 17 residues. Trimming took off 0 bases at V and 0 bases at J, with 13 bases between the two ends. The germline gives CDR1 SGDLS, CDR2 YYNGEE. The sample consisted of blood. The gene calls are TRBV9 and TRBJ2-1, with D uncertain. The sequence came from a girl aged 2 to 9 with multiple sclerosis. CDR3 protein: CASSVVTNAYSYNEQFF. CDR3 in DNA: TGTGCCAGCAGCGTAGTAACTAACGCCTACTCCTACAATGAGCAGTTCTTC.